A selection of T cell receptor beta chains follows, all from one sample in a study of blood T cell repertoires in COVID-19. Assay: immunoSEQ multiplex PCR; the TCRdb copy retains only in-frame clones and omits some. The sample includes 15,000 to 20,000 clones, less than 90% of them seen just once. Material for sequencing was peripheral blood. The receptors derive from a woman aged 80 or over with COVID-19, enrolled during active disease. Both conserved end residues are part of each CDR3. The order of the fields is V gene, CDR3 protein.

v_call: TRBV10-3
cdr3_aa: CAISEAEGASYEQYF

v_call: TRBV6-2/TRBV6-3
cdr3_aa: CASSYSRTSRTSTDTQYF

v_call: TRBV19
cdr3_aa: CASSISPWQEVNYGYTF

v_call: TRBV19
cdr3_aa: CAISDVRGETQYF

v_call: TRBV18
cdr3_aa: CASSAALLRRDEQFF

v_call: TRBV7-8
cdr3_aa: CASSRTENTEAFF

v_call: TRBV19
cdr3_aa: CASRLQDSYGYTF

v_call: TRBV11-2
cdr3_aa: CASSPSAPQPQHF

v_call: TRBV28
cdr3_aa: CASSRTSGSYEQYF

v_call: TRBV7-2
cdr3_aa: CASTQGAAGGGSYNEQFF

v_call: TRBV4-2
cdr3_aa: CASSPQWRRGGEKLFF

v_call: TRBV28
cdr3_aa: CASSRTSGRQDTQYF

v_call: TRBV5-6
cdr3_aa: CASSLTSGISTDTQYF

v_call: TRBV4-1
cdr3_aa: CASSQQGTQGNTIYF

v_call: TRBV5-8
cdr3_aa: CASSLGRGPGETQYF

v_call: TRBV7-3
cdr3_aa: CASSLRADAEAFF

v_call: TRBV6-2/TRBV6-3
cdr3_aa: CASSYWTSGPRWDTQYF

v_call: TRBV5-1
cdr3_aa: CASSLKTGTGANVLTF

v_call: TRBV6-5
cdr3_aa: CASSYKGDISSYEQYF

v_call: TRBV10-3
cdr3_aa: CAISERSGRSGNTIYF

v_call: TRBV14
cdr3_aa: CASSRDRAGELFF

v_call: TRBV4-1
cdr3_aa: CASSQGPYDTQYF

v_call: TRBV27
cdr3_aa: CASSFNGPGELFF

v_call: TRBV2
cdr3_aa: CASSADSSYGYTF